This TCR beta chain is drawn from a study of CXCR3-negative and CXCR3-positive naive CD8 T cells. UMI-labeled TRB cDNA libraries were prepared by 5' RACE. TCRdb reprocessed the 5' RACE reads, keeping one entry per CDR3 protein, no DNA. The listing contains some 49,000 distinct CDR3 sequences. The CDR3 sequence is 16 residues long. CDR1 is KGHSH, CDR2 LQKENI, per germline. The source of this sequence is a human donor in good health. Some clones in this sample may be carry-over from other donors' samples. This chain connects TRBV18 to TRBJ2-3; there is no DNA to check the TCRdb D call of TRBD1. The sample consisted of naive CXCR3- CD8+ T cells from blood. Subset indicated: CD45RO-CCR7+CD27+CD95- naive CD8+ T cells lacking CXCR3 (TNR3-). CDR3: CASSSGTEPYTDTQYF. The whole variable domain, filled in from reference TRBV18 and TRBJ2-3, reads NAGVMQNPRHLVRRRGQEARLRCSPMKGHSHVYWYRQLPEEGLKFMVYLQKENIIDESGMPKERFSAEFPKEGPSILRIQQVVRGDSAAYFCASSSGTEPYTDTQYFGPGTRLTVL.